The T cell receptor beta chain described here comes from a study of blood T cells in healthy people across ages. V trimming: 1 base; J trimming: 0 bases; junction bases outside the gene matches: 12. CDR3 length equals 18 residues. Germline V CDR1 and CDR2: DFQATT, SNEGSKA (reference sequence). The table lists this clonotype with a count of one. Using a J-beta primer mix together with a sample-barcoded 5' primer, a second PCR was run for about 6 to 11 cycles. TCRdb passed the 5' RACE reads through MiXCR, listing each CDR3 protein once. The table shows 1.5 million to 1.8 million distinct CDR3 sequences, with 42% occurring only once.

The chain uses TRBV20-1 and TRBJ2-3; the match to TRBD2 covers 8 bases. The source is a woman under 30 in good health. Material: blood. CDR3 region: CSARVRGGPLGSTDTQYF. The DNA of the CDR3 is TGCAGTGCTAGAGTCCGCGGGGGGCCCCTTGGGAGCACAGATACGCAGTATTTT.